This T cell receptor beta chain was identified during a study of blood T cell repertoires in COVID-19. Study-wide context: Sources were T cells, B-cell-depleted T cells, or PBMCs; the material itself was cDNA or gDNA.

Germline assignment: CDR1 MNHEY and CDR2 SMNVEV (reference sequence). V lost 6 bases, J lost 2 bases, and 0 bases stayed unmatched. There are 14 residues in the CDR3. Clones were read by immunoSEQ multiplex PCR, and TCRdb kept only the in-frame ones, dropping some. Among about 220,000 clones, approximately 82% were seen once, and the ten largest hold 9.7%. The receptor was isolated from a man in his fifties with active or convalescent COVID-19. Sequenced material: peripheral blood. The rearrangement links TRBV27 to TRBJ2-7; 14 bases are a match to TRBD2. The CDR3 region is CASRGLAGAYEQYF. The CDR3 DNA reads as TGTGCCAGCAGGGGACTAGCGGGAGCCTACGAGCAGTACTTC.